The entry that follows covers one TCR beta chain sequence. What it binds is unknown. The data originate from a study of CD8 T cells in ankylosing spondylitis. Scientists made TCR beta libraries using quantitative 5'-RACE with molecular barcodes. TCRdb re-derived calls from the 5' RACE reads in MiXCR, one entry per CDR3 protein. This table holds 350,000 or so distinct CDR3 sequences, roughly 12% found once. The study, taken as a whole, reports: The study looked at matched synovial fluid samples from ankylosing spondylitis patients. Disease-linked clones were reported to be significantly enriched there. Earlier literature documents some of the motif variants in reactive arthritis synovial fluid and blood.

This CDR3 spans 17 amino acids. Germline lookup yields CDR1 SGHDT and CDR2 YYEEEE. Germline trimming cut 2 bases from V and 1 base from J; bases unmatched to any gene: 7. The rearrangement links TRBV5-6 to TRBJ2-2, with TRBD1 identical over 8 bases. The sequence came from a female donor with ankylosing spondylitis or in good health (not recorded which). Input material: blood, either unsorted or a sorted T cell fraction (not recorded which). The DNA of the CDR3 is TGTGCCAGCAGCTTATTGGGCGGACAGGGGAACACCGGGGAGCTGTTTTTT. The encoded protein is CASSLLGGQGNTGELFF.